The present entry profiles one T cell receptor beta chain with its context. The entry originates in a study of blood T cell repertoires in COVID-19. The ends were cut back, 3 bases at V and 3 bases at J, with 7 bases in the middle. This CDR3 is 13 amino acids long. Per the germline V gene, CDR1 is LNHDA and CDR2 is SQIVND (reference sequence). Profiled with immunoSEQ multiplex PCR; TCRdb holds only in-frame clones, not every one. The table has 160,000 or so clones, around nine tenths seen once. The TCR originated in a woman in her sixties or seventies with COVID-19, enrolled during active disease. The sequencing input was peripheral blood. The chain joins TRBV19 to TRBJ2-3; D uncertain. CDR3 region: CASSMQATDTQYF. CDR3 sequence (DNA): TGTGCCAGTAGTATGCAGGCTACAGATACGCAGTATTTT.